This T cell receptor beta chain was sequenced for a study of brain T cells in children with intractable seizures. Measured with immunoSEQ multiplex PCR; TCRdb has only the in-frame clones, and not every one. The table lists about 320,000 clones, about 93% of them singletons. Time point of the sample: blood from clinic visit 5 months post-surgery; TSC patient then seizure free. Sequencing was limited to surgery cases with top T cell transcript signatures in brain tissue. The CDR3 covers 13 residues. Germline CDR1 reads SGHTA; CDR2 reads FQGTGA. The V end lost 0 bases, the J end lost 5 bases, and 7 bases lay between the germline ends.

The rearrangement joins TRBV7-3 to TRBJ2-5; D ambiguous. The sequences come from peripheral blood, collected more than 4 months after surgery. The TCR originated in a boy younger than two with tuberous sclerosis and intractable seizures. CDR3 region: CASSLTPEETQYF. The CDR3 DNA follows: TGTGCCAGCAGCTTAACTCCGGAGGAGACCCAGTACTTC.